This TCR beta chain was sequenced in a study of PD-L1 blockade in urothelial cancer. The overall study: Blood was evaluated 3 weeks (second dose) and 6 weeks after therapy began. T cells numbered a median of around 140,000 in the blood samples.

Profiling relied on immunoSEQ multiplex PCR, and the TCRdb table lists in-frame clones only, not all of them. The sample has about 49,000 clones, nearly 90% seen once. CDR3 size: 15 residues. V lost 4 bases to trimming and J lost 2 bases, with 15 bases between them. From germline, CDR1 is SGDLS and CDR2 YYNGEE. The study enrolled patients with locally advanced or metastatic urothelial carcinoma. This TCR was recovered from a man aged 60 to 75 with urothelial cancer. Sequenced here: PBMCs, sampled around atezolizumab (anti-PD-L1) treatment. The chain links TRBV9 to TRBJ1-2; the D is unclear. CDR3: CASSSARGVNYGYTF. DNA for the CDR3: TGTGCCAGCAGCTCGGCCCGGGGAGTGAACTATGGCTACACCTTC. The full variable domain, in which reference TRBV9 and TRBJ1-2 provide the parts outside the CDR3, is DSGVTQTPKHLITATGQRVTLRCSPRSGDLSVYWYQQSLDQGLQFLIQYYNGEERAKGNILERFSAQQFPDLHSELNLSSLELGDSALYFCASSSARGVNYGYTFGSGTRLTVV.